The present T cell receptor beta chain was sequenced within a study of breast tumors, draining lymph nodes, adjacent tissues (dated by TCRdb to 2016 to 2017). About the investigation overall: Breast cancer patients provided tumor, adjacent nontumor tissue and axillary lymph nodes, and the study compared the TCR beta repertoires across these three sources. In human breast cancer, the study set out to assess how tumor, surrounding tissue and draining lymph node repertoires relate to one another and whether T cells might be exchanged between them.

This clonotype was detected many times. What antigen it recognizes has not been identified. Given a much more abundant clone one base away, this may be a read error. The axillary draining lymph nodes of breast cancer patients were the source of the lymph node samples. Sequencing used an Illumina HiSeq 2000. TCR beta chain libraries were generated through multiplex PCR amplification. The amplified TCR beta chain products were analyzed by high-throughput sequencing. Starting from the raw public reads, TCRdb applied fastp trimming at Q25, assembled clones with MiXCR and retained in-frame beta chains. Each CDR3 protein gets just one entry, which takes the most common genes and DNA from the rows behind it. This sample has about 110,000 distinct CDR3 sequences in its table, and roughly 33% of those were observed once. The ten largest clones add up to about 6% of the sample. From its cysteine to its phenylalanine, the CDR3 spans 13 amino acids. Only the CDR3 DNA stays, 39 bases, in frame from base 1. According to the germline V gene (reference sequence), CDR1 reads DFQATT and CDR2 reads SNEGSKA.

Broad study findings and their caveats: Rather than being directly demonstrated, the conclusion that tumor T cells originate in lymph nodes was presented as consistent with a hypothesis. The similarity between tumor and nontumor tissue repertoires was significantly greater in luminal-like breast cancer than in basal-like breast cancer. Tumors showed preferential V and J gene usage, and their T-cell repertoire diversity fell below that of lymph nodes yet above that of nontumor tissue. The data were considered consistent with most tumor T cells being derived from the lymph node and subsequently expanding within tumor tissue.

This chain is built from TRBV20-1 and TRBJ2-7; the D gene identity is not certain. This clonotype originated in a female donor with breast cancer. Some clones in this sample may be carry-over from other donors' samples. Sequenced input: axillary lymph node tissue. This receptor carries the CDR3 CSAREGLGYAQYF. The DNA sequence reads TGCAGTGCTAGAGAAGGCCTGGGCTACGCGCAGTACTTC.